Listed below are T cell receptor beta chains from one sample, sequenced in a study of blood T cells in healthy people across ages. TCRdb analysed the 5' RACE reads with MiXCR anew, one entry per CDR3 protein. The table records roughly 790,000 distinct CDR3 sequences, roughly 47% of them present only once. Input material: blood. The receptors stem from a woman aged 60-70 years in good health. Each CDR3 is given with its conserved first and last residue. Each record gives: V gene, clone size, CDR3 protein. Clone size, where shown, is once, few, many, or a class for clones that have expanded.

TRBV27	NA	CASREGFQETQYF
TRBV14	NA	CASNTRDRGSNEQFF
TRBV20-1	NA	CSADVGGAYEQYF
TRBV4-2	many	CASSHKGAGTGGYGYTF
TRBV6-2/TRBV6-3	once	CASSQGQGAYSNQPQHF
TRBV6-5	few	CASSLIGQGGSYSPLHF
TRBV6-2/TRBV6-3	NA	CASRWAGGHETQYF
TRBV7-3	few	CASSGDTDLAKNIQYF
TRBV3-1	few	CASSPNRVSNTEAFF
TRBV9	NA	CASSVGDSYNEQYF
TRBV2	NA	CASSEGVGNTGELFF
TRBV7-2	few	CASAPSRLAGVETQYF
TRBV7-2	NA	CASSEGQGARGELFF
TRBV11-2	NA	CASSSRDRVDTQYF
TRBV5-1	many	CASSRGGVNYNEQFF
TRBV9	NA	CASSTEIGDQPQHF
TRBV9	NA	CASSVGLADYNEQFF
TRBV12-3/TRBV12-4	NA	CASTPSRGIYEQYF
TRBV20-1	few	CSARNDLAGWEQYF
TRBV5-1	few	CASTSGAHPNNEQFF
TRBV12-5	few	CASGRDGRSTDTQYF
TRBV5-1	few	CASSLQRGGGEQYF
TRBV11-2	NA	CASSQGMGEQYF
TRBV6-6	NA	CATVGQGRNTIYF
TRBV5-4	once	CASSLGGQGQTEAFF
TRBV5-1	NA	CASSGVNTEAFF
TRBV29-1	NA	CSVSPGKYAGELFF
TRBV6-4	NA	CASSASGEETQYF
TRBV6-2/TRBV6-3	NA	CASTKDRGASGELFF
TRBV7-2	NA	CASSYLRDAHSGANVLTF
TRBV24-1	few	CATEGGYTGELFF
TRBV6-5	once	CASSDKGITEAFF
TRBV20-1	once	CSARVAAATQYF
TRBV3-1	NA	CASSQGLENIQYF
TRBV29-1	NA	CSALAPYEQYF
TRBV20-1	few	CSGIAGRTDTQYF
TRBV12-3/TRBV12-4	NA	CASSPRRSGNTIYF
TRBV28	NA	CASSSLTRVGLDEQFF
TRBV29-1	NA	CSDLTGASYNEQYF
TRBV15	few	CATSRVTGYSEAFF
TRBV5-1	NA	CASSSRPGLDTAYEQYF
TRBV11-3	NA	CASSHGQGLNNEQYF
TRBV6-2/TRBV6-3	NA	CASKVERTIAKNIQYF
TRBV24-1	many	CATRPTDGTYNEQFF
TRBV7-9	NA	CASSGAGSPTNEKLFF
TRBV10-3	many	CAISHQQGAQTQYF
TRBV5-1	NA	CASSLAGEKLFF